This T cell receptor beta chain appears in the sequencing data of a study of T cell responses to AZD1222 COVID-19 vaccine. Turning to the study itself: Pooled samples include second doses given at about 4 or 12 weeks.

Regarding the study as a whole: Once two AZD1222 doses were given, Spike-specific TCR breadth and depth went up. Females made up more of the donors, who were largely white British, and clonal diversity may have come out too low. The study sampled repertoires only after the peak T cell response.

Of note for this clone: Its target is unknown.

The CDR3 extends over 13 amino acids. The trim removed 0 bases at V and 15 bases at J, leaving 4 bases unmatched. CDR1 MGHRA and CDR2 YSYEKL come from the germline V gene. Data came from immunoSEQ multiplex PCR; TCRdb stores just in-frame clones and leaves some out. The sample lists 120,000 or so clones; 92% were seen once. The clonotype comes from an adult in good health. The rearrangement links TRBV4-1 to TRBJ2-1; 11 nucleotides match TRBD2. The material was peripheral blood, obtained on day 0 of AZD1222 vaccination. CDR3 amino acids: CASSQELAGVGFF. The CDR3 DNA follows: TGCGCCAGCAGCCAAGAACTAGCGGGAGTGGGGTTCTTC.